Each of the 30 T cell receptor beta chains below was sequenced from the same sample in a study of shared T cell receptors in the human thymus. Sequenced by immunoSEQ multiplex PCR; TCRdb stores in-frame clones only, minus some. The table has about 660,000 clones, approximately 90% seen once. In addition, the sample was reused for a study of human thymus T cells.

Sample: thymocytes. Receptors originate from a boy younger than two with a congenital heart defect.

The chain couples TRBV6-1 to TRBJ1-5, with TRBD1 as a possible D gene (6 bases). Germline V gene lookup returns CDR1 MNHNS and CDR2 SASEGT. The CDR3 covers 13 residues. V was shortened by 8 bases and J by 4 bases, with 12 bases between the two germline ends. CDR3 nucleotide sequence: TGTGCCAGCCGATACAGGGAGAATCAGCCCCAGCATTTT. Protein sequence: CASRYRENQPQHF.

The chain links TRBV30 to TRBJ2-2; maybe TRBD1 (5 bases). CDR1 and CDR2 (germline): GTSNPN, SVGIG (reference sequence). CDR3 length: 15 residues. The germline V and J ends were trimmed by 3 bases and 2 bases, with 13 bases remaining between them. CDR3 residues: CAWRTRASNTGELFF. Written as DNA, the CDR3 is TGTGCCTGGAGGACCAGGGCTTCAAACACCGGGGAGCTGTTTTTT.

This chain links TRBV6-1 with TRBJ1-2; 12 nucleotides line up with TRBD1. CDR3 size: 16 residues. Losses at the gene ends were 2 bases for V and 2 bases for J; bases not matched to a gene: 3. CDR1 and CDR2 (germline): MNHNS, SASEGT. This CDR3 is CASSEPGTGGNYGYTF. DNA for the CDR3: TGTGCCAGCAGTGAACCCGGGACAGGGGGCAACTATGGCTACACCTTC.

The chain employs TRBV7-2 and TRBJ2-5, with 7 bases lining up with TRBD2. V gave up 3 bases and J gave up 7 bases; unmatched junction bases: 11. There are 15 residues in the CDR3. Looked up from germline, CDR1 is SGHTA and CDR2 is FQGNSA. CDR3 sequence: CASSFQGTSEATQYF. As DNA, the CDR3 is TGTGCCAGCAGCTTCCAGGGTACTAGCGAAGCGACCCAGTACTTC.

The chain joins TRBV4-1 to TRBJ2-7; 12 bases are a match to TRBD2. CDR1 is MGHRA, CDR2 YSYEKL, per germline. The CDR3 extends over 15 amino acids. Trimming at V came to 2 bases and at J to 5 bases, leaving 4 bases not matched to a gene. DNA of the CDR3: TGCGCCAGCAGCCAACTAGCGGGAGGGCCCCACGAGCAGTACTTC. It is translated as CASSQLAGGPHEQYF.

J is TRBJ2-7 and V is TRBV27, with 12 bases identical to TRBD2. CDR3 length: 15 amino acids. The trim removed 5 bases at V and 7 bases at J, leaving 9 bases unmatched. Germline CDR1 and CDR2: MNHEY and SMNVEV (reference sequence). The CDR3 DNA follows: TGTGCCAGCAGTCCGACTAGCGGGGGCTTTTGGGAGCAGTACTTC. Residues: CASSPTSGGFWEQYF.

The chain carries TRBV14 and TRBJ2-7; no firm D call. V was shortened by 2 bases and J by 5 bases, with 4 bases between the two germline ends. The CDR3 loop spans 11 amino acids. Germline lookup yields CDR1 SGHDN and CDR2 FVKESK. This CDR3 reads CASSQLHEQYF. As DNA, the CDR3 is TGTGCCAGCAGCCAACTCCACGAGCAGTACTTC. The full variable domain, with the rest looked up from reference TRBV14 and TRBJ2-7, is EAGVTQFPSHSVIEKGQTVTLRCDPISGHDNLYWYRRVMGKEIKFLLHFVKESKQDESGMPNNRFLAERTGGTYSTLKVQPAELEDSGVYFCASSQLHEQYFGPGTRLTVT.

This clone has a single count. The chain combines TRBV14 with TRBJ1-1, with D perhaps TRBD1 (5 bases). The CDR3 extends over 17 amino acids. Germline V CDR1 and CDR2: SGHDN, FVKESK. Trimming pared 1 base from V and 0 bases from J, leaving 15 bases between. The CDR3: CASSQGVDLGLNTEAFF. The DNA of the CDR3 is TGTGCCAGCAGCCAAGGGGTAGATTTGGGGCTGAACACTGAAGCTTTCTTT.

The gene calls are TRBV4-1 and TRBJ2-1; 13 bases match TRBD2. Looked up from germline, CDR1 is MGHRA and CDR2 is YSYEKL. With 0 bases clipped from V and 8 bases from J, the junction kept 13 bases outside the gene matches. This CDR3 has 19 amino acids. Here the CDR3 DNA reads TGCGCCAGCAGCCAAGATCCCCGCCCAACTAGCGGGAGGGAGGATGAGCAGTTCTTC. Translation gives CASSQDPRPTSGREDEQFF.

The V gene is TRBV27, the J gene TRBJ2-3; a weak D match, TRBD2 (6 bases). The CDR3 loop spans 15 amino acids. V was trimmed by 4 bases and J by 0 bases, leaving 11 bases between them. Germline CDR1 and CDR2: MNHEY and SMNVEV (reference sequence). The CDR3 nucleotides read TGTGCCAGCAGTTCCGGACTATCGAGCACAGATACGCAGTATTTT. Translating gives CASSSGLSSTDTQYF.

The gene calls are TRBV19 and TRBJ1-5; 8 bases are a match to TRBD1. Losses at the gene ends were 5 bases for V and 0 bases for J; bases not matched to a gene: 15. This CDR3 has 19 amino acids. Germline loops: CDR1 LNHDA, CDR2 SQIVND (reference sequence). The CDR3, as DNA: TGTGCCAGTAGTTCAATCGCTGGGACAGGAATACATAGCAATCAGCCCCAGCATTTT. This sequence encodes CASSSIAGTGIHSNQPQHF.

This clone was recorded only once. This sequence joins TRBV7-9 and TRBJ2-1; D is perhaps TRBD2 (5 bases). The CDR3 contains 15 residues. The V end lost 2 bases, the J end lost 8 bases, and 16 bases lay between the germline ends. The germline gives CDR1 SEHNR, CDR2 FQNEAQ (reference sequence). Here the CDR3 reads CASSLSRRTRDEQFF. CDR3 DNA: TGTGCCAGCAGCTTAAGCCGCCGGACTCGGGATGAGCAGTTCTTC.

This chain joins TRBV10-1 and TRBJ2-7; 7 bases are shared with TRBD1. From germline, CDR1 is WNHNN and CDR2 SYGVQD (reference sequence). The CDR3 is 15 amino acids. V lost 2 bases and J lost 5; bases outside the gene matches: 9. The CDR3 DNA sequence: TGCGCCAGCAGTGAGGACAGGGTCGGCCCTAACGAGCAGTACTTC. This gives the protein CASSEDRVGPNEQYF.

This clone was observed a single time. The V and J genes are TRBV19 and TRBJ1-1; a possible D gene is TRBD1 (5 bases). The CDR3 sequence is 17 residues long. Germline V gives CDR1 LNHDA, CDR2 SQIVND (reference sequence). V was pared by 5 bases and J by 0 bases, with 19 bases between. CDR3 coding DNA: TGTGCCAGTAGTTTGGGGGGACCTACCTCTTTGAACACTGAAGCTTTCTTT. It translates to CASSLGGPTSLNTEAFF.

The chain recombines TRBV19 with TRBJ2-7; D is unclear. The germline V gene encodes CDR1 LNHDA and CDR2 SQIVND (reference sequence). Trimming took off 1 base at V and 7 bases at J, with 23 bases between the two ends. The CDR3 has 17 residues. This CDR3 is CASSIAPTPSLPREQYF. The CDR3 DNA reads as TGTGCCAGTAGTATAGCTCCGACTCCCTCTCTACCTCGGGAGCAGTACTTC.

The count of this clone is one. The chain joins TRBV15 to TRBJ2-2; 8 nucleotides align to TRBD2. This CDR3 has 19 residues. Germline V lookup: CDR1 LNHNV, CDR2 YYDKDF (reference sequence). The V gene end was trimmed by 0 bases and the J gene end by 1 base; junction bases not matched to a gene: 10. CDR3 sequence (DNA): TGTGCCACCAGCAGAGATGGCGCCTCGGGAGGGAAGAACACCGGGGAGCTGTTTTTT. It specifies CATSRDGASGGKNTGELFF.

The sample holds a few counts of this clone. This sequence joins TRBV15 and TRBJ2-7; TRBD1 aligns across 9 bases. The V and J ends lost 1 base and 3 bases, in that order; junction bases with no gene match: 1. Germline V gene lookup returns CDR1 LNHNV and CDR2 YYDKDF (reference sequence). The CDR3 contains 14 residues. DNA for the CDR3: TGTGCCACCAGCAGAGGGGACAGGGACTACGAGCAGTACTTC. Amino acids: CATSRGDRDYEQYF.

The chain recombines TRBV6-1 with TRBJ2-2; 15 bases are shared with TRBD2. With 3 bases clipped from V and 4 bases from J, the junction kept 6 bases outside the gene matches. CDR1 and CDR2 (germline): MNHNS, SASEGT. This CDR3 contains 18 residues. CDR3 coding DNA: TGTGCCAGCAGTGACGGGACTAGCGGGAGGCCGGTCACCGGGGAGCTGTTTTTT. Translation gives CASSDGTSGRPVTGELFF.

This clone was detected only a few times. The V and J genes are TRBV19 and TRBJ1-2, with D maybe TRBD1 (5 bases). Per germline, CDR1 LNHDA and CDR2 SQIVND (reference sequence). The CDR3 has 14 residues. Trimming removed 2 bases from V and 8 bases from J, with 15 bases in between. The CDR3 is CASSILAGQKGYTF. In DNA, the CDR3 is TGTGCCAGTAGTATATTGGCAGGGCAGAAAGGCTACACCTTC.

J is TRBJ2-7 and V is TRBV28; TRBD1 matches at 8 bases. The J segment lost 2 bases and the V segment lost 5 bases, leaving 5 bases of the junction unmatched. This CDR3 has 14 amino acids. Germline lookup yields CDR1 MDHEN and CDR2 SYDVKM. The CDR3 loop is CASSRRTGTYEQYF. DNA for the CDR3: TGTGCCAGCAGTAGAAGGACAGGGACCTACGAGCAGTACTTC.

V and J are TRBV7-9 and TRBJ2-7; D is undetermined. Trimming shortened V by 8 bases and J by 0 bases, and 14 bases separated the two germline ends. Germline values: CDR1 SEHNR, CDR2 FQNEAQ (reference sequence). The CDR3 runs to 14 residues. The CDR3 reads CASGGGGDSYEQYF. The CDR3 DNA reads TGTGCCAGCGGTGGTGGCGGCGACTCCTACGAGCAGTACTTC.

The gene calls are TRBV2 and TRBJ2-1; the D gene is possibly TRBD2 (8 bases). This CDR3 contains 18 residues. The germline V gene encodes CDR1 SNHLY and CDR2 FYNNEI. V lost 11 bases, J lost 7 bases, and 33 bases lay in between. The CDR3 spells CAGKQGTWKLSGTNEQFF. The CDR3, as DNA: TGTGCCGGCAAACAGGGGACGTGGAAACTTAGCGGGACGAATGAGCAGTTCTTC. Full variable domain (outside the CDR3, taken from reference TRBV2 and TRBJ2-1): EPEVTQTPSHQVTQMGQEVILRCVPISNHLYFYWYRQILGQKVEFLVSFYNNEISEKSEIFDDQFSVERPDGSNFTLKIRSTKLEDSAMYFCAGKQGTWKLSGTNEQFFGPGTRLTVL.

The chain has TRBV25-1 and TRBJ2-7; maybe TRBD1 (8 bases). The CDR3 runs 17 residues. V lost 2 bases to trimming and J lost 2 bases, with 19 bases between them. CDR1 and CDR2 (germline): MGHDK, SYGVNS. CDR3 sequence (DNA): TGTGCCAGCAGTGAAGGGAGGGGACAGGACACACCCTACGAGCAGTACTTC. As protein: CASSEGRGQDTPYEQYF.

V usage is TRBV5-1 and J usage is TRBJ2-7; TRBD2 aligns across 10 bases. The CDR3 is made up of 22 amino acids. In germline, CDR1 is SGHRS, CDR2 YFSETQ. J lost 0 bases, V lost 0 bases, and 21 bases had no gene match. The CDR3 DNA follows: TGCGCCAGCAGCTTGGGTCTAGCGGGAGTTTTTCCCCAAAGAAATAGCTCCTACGAGCAGTACTTC. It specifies CASSLGLAGVFPQRNSSYEQYF.

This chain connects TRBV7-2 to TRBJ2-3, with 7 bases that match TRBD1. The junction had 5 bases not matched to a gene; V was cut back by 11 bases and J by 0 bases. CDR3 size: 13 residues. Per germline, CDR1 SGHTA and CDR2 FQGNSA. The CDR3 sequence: CAGHRGSTDTQYF. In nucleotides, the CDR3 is TGTGCCGGACACAGGGGTAGCACAGATACGCAGTATTTT.

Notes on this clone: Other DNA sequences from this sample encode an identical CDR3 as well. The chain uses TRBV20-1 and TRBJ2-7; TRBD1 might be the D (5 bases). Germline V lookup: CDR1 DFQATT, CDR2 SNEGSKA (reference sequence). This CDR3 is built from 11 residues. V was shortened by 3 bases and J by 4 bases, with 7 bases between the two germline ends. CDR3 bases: TGCAGTGCTAGGCAGGGTTACGAGCAGTACTTC. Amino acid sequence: CSARQGYEQYF.

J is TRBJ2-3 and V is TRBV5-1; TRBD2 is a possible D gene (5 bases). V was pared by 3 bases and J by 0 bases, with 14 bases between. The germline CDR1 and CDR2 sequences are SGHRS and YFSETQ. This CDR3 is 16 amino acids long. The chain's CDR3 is CASSSGLVGSTDTQYF. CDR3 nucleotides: TGCGCCAGCAGCTCCGGACTGGTCGGGAGCACAGATACGCAGTATTTT. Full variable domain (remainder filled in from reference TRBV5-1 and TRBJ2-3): KAGVTQTPRYLIKTRGQQVTLSCSPISGHRSVSWYQQTPGQGLQFLFEYFSETQRNKGNFPGRFSGRQFSNSRSEMNVSTLELGDSALYLCASSSGLVGSTDTQYFGPGTRLTVL.

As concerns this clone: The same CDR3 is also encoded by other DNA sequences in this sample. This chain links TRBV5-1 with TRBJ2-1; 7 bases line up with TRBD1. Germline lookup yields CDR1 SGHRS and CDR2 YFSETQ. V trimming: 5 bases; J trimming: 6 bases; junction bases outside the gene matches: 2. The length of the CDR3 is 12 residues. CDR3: CASRPGGNEQFF. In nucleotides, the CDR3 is TGCGCCAGCAGACCAGGGGGCAATGAGCAGTTCTTC.

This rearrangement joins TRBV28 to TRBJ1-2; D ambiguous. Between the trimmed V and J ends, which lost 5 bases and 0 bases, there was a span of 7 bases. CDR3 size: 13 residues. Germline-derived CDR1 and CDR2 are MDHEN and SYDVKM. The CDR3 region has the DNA TGTGCCAGCAGTGCCTATTCTAACTATGGCTACACCTTC. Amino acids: CASSAYSNYGYTF.

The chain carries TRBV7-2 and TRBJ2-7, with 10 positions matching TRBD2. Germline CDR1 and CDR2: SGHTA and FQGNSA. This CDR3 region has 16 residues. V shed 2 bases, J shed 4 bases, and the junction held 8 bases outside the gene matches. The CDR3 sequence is CASSLRASGSRYEQYF. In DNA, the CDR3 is TGTGCCAGCAGCTTACGGGCTAGCGGGAGTAGGTACGAGCAGTACTTC.